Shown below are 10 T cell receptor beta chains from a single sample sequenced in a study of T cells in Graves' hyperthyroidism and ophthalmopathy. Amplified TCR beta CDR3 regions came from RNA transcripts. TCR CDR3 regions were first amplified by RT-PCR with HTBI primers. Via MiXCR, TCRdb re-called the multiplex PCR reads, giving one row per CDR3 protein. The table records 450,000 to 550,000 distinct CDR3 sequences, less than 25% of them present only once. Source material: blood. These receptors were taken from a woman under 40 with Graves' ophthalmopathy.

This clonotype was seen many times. As DNA, the CDR3 is TGTGCCATCAGTGACTCGCAACGGGACAACCCCTACGAGCAGTACTTC. Amino acids: CAISDSQRDNPYEQYF. The V and J genes are TRBV10-3 and TRBJ2-7; a weak D match, TRBD1 (6 bases). CDR1 is ENHRY and CDR2 is SYGVKD in the germline V gene. The CDR3 has 16 amino acids. V was pared by 3 bases and J by 2 bases, with 17 bases between.

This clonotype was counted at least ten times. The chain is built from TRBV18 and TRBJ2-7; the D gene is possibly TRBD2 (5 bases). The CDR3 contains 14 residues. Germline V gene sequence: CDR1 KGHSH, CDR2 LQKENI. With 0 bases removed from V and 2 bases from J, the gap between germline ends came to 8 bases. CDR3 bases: TGTGCCAGCTCACCACCAGCGGAACCCTACGAGCAGTACTTC. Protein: CASSPPAEPYEQYF.

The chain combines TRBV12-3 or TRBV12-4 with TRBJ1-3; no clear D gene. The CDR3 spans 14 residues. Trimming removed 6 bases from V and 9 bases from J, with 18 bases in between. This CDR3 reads CASSLLDDAGTIYF. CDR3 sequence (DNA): TGTGCCAGCAGCCTTCTGGACGACGCGGGCACCATATATTTT.

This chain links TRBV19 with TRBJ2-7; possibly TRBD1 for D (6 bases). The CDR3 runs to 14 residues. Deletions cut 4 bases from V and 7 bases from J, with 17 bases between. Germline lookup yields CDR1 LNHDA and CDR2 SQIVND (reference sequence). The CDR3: CASSTDRLTTEQYF. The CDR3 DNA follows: TGTGCCAGTAGTACCGACAGGCTAACTACGGAGCAGTACTTC.

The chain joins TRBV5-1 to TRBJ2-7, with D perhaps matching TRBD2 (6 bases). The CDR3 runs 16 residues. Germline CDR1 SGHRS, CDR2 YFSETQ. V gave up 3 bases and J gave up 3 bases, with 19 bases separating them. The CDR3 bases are TGCGCCAGCAGCTGGCCCCTTGGCGGGATAGGCTACGAGCAGTACTTC. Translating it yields CASSWPLGGIGYEQYF.

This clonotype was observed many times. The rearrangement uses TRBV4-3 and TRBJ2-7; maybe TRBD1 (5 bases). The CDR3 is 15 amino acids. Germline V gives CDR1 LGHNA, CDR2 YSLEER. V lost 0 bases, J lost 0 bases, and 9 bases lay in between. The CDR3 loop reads CASSQDRGHSYEQYF. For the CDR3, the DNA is TGCGCCAGCAGCCAAGACCGCGGACACTCCTACGAGCAGTACTTC.

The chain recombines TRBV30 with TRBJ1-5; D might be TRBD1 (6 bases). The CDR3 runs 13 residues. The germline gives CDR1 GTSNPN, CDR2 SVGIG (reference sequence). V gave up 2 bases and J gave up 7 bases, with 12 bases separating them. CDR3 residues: CAWSHREGQPQHF. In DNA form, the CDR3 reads TGTGCCTGGAGTCACAGGGAAGGGCAGCCCCAGCATTTT.

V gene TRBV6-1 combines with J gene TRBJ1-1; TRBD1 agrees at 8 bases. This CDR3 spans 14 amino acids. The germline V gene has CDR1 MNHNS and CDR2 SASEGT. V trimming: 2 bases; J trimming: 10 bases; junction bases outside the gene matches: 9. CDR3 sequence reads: CASSEFNIGQGAFF. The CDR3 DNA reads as TGTGCCAGCAGTGAATTTAACATTGGACAGGGAGCTTTCTTT.

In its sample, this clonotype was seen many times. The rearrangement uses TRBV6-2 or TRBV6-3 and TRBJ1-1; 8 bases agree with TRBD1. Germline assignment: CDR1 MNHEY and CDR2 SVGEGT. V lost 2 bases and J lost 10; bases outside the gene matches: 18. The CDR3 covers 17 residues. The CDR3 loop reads CASSYTRYLQGEDRAFF. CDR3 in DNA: TGTGCCAGCAGTTACACCCGATATCTACAGGGGGAGGATCGAGCTTTCTTT.

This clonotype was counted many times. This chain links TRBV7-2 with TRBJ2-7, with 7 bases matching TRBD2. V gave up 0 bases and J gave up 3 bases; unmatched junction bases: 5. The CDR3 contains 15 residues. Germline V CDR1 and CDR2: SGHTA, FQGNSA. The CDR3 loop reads CASSLAREASYEQYF. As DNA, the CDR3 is TGTGCCAGCAGCTTAGCCCGGGAGGCAAGCTACGAGCAGTACTTC.